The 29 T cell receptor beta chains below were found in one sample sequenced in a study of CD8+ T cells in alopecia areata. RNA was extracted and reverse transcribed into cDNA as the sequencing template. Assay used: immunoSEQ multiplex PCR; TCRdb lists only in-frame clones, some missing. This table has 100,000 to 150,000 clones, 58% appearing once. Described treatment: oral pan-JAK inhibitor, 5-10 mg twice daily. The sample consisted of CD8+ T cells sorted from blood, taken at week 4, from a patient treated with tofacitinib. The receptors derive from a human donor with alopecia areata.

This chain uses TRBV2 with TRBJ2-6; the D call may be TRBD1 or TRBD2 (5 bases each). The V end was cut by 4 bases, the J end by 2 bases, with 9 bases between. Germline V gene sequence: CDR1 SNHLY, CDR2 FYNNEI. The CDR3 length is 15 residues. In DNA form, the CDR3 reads TGTGCCAGCAGTGGTAGGGGACCTGGGGCCAACGTCCTGACTTTC. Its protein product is CASSGRGPGANVLTF.

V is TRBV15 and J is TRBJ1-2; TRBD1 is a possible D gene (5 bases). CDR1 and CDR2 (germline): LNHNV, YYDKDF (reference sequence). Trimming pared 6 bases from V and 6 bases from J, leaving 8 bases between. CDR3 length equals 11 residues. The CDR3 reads CATRGGDGYTF. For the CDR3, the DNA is TGTGCCACCAGGGGGGGGGATGGCTACACCTTC.

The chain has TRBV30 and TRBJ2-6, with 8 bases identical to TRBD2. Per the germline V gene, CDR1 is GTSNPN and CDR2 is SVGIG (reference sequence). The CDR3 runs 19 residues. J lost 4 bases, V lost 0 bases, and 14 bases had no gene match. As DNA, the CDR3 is TGTGCCTGGAGTGTATTCTTAAGCGGGGGCCTGGGAGGGGCCAACGTCCTGACTTTC. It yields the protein CAWSVFLSGGLGGANVLTF.

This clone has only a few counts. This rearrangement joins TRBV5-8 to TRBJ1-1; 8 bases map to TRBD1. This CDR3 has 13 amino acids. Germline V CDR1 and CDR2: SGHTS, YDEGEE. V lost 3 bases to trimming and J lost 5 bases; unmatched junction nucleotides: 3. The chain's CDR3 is CASSSRTGTEAFF. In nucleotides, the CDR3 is TGTGCCAGCAGCTCCCGGACAGGGACTGAAGCTTTCTTT.

The CDR3 bases are TGCGCCAGCAGCTTGGAGGCAGGGAAGGGCCCCCAGCATTTT. Translated, it gives CASSLEAGKGPQHF. The rearrangement joins TRBV5-1 to TRBJ1-5; TRBD1 might be the D (5 bases). The CDR3 covers 14 residues. Germline V gene data show CDR1 as SGHRS and CDR2 as YFSETQ. V lost 0 bases and J lost 10, with 14 bases in between.

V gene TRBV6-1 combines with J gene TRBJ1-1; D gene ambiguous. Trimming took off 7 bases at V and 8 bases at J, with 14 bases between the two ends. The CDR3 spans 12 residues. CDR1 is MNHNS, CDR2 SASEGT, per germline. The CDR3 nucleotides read TGTGCCAGCAATCGGGCGCGGAAAGAAGCTTTCTTT. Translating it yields CASNRARKEAFF.

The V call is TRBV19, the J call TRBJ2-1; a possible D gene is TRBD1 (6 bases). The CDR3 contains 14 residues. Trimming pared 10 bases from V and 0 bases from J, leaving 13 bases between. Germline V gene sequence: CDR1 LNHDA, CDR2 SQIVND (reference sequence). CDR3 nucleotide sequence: TGTGCCACCAGGACAGTCAGCTCCTACAATGAGCAGTTCTTC. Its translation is CATRTVSSYNEQFF.

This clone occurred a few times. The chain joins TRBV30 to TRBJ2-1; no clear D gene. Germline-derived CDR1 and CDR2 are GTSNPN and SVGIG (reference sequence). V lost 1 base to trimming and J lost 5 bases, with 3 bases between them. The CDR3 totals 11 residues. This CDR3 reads CAWSDDNEQFF. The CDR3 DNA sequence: TGTGCCTGGAGTGACGACAATGAGCAGTTCTTC.

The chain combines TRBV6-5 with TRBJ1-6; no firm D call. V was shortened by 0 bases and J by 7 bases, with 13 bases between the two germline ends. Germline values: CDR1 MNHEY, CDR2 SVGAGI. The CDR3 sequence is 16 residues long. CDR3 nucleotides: TGTGCCAGCAGTTACTCCAAAATAGTATGGAATTCACCCCTCCACTTT. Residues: CASSYSKIVWNSPLHF.

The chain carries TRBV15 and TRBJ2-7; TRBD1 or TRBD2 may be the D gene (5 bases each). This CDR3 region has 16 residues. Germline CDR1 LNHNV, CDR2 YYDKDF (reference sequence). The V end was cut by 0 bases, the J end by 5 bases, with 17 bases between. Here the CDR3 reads CATSRDDYGTGDEQYF. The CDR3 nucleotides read TGTGCCACCAGCAGAGACGATTATGGGACCGGGGACGAGCAGTACTTC.

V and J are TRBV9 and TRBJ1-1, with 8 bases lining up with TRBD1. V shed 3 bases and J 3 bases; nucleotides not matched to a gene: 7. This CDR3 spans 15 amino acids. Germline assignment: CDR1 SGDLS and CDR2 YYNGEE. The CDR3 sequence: CASSAGTGRDTEAFF. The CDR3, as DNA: TGTGCCAGCAGCGCCGGGACAGGAAGGGACACTGAAGCTTTCTTT.

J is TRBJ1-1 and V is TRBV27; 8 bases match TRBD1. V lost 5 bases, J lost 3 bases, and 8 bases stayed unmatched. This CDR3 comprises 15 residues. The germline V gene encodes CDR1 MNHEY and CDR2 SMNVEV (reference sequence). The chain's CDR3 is CASSLLTGEDTEAFF. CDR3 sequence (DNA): TGTGCCAGCAGTCTCTTGACAGGGGAGGACACTGAAGCTTTCTTT.

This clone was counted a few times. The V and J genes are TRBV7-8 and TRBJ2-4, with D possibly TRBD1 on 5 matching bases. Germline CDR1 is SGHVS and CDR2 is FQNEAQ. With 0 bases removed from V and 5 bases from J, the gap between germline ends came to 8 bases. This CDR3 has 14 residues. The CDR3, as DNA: TGTGCCAGCAGCTTAGCGGGGCACGAAAACATTCAGTACTTC. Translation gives CASSLAGHENIQYF. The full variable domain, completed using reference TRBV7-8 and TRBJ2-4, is GAGVSQSPRYKVAKRGQDVALRCDPISGHVSLFWYQQALGQGPEFLTYFQNEAQLDKSGLPSDRFFAERPEGSVSTLKIQRTQQEDSAVYLCASSLAGHENIQYFGAGTRLSVL.

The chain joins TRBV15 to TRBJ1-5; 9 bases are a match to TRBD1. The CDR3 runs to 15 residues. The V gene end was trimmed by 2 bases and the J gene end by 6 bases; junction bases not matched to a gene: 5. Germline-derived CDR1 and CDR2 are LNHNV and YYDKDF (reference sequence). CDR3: CATSRSRQGGQPQHF. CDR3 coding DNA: TGTGCCACCAGCAGATCAAGACAGGGGGGTCAGCCCCAGCATTTT.

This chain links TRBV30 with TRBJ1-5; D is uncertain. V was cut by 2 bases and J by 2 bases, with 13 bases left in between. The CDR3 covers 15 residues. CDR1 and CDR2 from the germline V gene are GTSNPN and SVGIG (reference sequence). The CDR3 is CAWSMEPGRNQPQHF. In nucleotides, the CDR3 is TGTGCCTGGAGTATGGAACCCGGTCGCAATCAGCCCCAGCATTTT. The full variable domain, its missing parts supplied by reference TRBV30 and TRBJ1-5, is SQTIHQWPATLVQPVGSPLSLECTVEGTSNPNLYWYRQAAGRGLQLLFYSVGIGQISSEVPQNLSASRPQDRQFILSSKKLLLSDSGFYLCAWSMEPGRNQPQHFGDGTRLSIL.

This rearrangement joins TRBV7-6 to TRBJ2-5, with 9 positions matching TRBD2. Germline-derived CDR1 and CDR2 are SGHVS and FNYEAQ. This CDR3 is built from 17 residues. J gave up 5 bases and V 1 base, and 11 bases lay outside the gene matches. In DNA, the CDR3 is TGTGCCAGCAGCTTAGTGCTAGCGGGGACGCCTGGGGAGACCCAGTACTTC. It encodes CASSLVLAGTPGETQYF.

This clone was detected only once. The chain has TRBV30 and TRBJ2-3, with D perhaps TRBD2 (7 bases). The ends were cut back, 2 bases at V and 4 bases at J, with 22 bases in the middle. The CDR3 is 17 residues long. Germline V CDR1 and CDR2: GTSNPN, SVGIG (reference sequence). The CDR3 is CAWSPASGGAPADTQYF. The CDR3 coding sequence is TGTGCCTGGAGTCCGGCTTCTGGGGGGGCCCCCGCAGATACGCAGTATTTT.

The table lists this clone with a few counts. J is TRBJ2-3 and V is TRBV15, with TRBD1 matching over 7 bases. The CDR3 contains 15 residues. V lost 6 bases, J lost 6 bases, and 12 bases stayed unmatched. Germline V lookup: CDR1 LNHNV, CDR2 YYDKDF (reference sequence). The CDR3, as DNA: TGTGCCACCAGAGGCGTCCAGGGGGAAGCGGATACGCAGTATTTT. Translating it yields CATRGVQGEADTQYF.

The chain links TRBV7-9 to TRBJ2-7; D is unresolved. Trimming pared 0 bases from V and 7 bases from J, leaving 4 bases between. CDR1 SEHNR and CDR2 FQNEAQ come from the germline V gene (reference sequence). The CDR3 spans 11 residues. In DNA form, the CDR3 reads TGTGCCAGCAGCTTAGCAGGAGAGCAGTACTTC. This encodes CASSLAGEQYF.

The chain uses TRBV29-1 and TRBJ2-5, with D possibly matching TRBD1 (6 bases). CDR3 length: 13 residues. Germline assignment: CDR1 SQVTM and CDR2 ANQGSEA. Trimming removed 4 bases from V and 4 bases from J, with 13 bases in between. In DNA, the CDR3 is TGCAGCGTTGCGGACAGTTCAGTAGAGACCCAGTACTTC. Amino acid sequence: CSVADSSVETQYF.

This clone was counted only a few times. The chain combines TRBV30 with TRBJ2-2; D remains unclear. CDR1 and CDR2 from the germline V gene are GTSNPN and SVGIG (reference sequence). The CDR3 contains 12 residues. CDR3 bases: TGTGCTTTGGGCAGGAGCACCGGGGAGCTGTTTTTT. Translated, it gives CALGRSTGELFF. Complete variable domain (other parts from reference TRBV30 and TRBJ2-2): SQTIHQWPATLVQPVGSPLSLECTVEGTSNPNLYWYRQAAGRGLQLLFYSVGIGQISSEVPQNLSASRPQDRQFILSSKKLLLSDSGFYLCALGRSTGELFFGEGSRLTVL.

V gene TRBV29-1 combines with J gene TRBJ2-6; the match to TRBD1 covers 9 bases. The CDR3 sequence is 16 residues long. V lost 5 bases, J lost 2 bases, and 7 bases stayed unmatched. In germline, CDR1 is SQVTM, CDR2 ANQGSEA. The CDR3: CSVRDRVTAGANVLTF. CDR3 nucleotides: TGCAGCGTTAGGGACAGGGTGACAGCTGGGGCCAACGTCCTGACTTTC.

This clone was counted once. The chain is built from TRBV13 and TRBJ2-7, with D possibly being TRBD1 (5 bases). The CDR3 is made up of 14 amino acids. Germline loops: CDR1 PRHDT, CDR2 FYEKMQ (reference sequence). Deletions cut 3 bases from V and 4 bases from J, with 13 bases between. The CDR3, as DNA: TGTGCCAGCAGCTTTGGCTCTGGGGCATACGAGCAGTACTTC. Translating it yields CASSFGSGAYEQYF.

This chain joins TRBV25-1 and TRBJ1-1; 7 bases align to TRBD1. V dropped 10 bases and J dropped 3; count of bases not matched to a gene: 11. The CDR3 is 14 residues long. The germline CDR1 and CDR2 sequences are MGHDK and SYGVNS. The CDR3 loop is CATKGAGGHTEAFF. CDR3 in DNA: TGTGCCACCAAGGGGGCGGGGGGGCACACTGAAGCTTTCTTT. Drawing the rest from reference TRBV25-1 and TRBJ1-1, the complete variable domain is EADIYQTPRYLVIGTGKKITLECSQTMGHDKMYWYQQDPGMELHLIHYSYGVNSTEKGDLSSESTVSRIRTEHFPLTLESARPSHTSQYLCATKGAGGHTEAFFGQGTRLTVV.

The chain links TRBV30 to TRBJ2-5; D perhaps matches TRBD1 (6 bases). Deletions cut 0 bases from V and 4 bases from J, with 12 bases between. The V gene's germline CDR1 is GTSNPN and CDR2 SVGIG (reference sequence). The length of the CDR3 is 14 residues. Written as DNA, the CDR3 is TGTGCCTGGAGTGTAGGTACAGGGCCAGAGACCCAGTACTTC. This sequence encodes CAWSVGTGPETQYF.

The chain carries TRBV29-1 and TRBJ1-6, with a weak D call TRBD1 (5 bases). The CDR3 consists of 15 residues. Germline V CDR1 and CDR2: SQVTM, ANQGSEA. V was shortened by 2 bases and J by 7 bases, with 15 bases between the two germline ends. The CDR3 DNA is TGCAGCGTTGAATCTGGGACGGACGCAAATTCACCCCTCCACTTT. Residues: CSVESGTDANSPLHF.

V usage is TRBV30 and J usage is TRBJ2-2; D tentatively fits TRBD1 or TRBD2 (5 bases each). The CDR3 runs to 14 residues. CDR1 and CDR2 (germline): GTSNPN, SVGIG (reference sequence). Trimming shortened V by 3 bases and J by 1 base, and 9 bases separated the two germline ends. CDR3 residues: CAWSGTENTGELFF. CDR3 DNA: TGTGCCTGGAGCGGGACCGAGAACACCGGGGAGCTGTTTTTT.

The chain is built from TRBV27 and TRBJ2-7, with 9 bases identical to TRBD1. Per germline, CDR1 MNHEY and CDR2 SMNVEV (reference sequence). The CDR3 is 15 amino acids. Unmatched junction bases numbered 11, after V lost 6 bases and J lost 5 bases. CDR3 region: CASSLGGQGAHEQYF. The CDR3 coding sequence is TGTGCCAGCAGCCTAGGGGGACAGGGAGCCCACGAGCAGTACTTC.

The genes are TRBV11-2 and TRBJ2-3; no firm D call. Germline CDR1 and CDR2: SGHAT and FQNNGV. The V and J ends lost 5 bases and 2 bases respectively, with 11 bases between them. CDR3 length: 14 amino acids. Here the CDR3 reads CASSPPVVTDTQYF. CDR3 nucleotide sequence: TGTGCCAGCAGCCCCCCAGTGGTCACAGATACGCAGTATTTT.